The 5 T cell receptor beta chains listed next were all sequenced from one sample in a study of metastatic and nonmetastatic thyroid tumors. TCRdb used MiXCR to call clones anew from the PCR reads. Of roughly 27,000 clones listed, 10% to 15% were seen once; the top ten hold around 5%. Patients were all untreated before their thyroid surgery. The sequencing sample was made of blood. The receptor set was obtained from a female donor with papillary thyroid cancer or a benign thyroid nodule (not recorded which). Some clones in this sample may be carry-over from other donors' samples.

CDR3 nucleotides: TGTGCCTGTAGTTCCCGGGACAGCTCCTACGAGCAGTACTTC. This gives the protein CACSSRDSSYEQYF. The chain employs TRBV30 and TRBJ2-7; TRBD1 agrees at 7 bases. This CDR3 is built from 14 residues. V lost 6 bases and J lost 0; bases outside the gene matches: 8. Germline loops: CDR1 GTSNPN, CDR2 SVGIG (reference sequence).

Many counts were recorded for this clone. The rearrangement links TRBV20-1 to TRBJ2-5; 7 bases fit TRBD1. The junction had 6 bases not matched to a gene; V was cut back by 0 bases and J by 5 bases. Germline CDR1 reads DFQATT; CDR2 reads SNEGSKA (reference sequence). CDR3 length: 14 residues. Written as DNA, the CDR3 is TGCAGTGCTAGAGATCCCGCCAGGGGGGAGACCCAGTACTTC. Translated, it gives CSARDPARGETQYF.

The genes are TRBV7-3 and TRBJ1-1; no firm D call. The germline V gene has CDR1 SGHTA and CDR2 FQGTGA. The CDR3 runs to 15 residues. The V end lost 5 bases, the J end lost 6 bases, and 19 bases lay between the germline ends. The CDR3 loop reads CASSPPLSMSAEAFF. CDR3 in DNA: TGTGCCAGCAGCCCCCCGTTGTCTATGAGCGCTGAAGCTTTCTTT.

This clone was seen repeatedly, ten times or more. The rearrangement joins TRBV2 to TRBJ2-7; the match to TRBD2 covers 10 bases. CDR1 SNHLY and CDR2 FYNNEI come from the germline V gene. The V gene end was trimmed by 11 bases and the J gene end by 5 bases; junction bases not matched to a gene: 12. CDR3 length: 14 residues. CDR3 in amino acids: CAGRTGTSDHEQYF. CDR3 coding DNA: TGTGCCGGGAGAACCGGGACTAGCGACCACGAGCAGTACTTC.

This clone was detected many times. This may come from a read error, since a much larger clone is one base off. The same CDR3 arises from other DNA sequences in this sample as well. This chain connects TRBV3-1 to TRBJ1-5; D unclear. This CDR3 has 14 amino acids. The germline V gene encodes CDR1 LGHDT and CDR2 YNNKEL (reference sequence). The CDR3 is CASSQVGSNQPQHF. The CDR3 DNA sequence: TGTGCCAGCAGCCAAGTCGGCAGCAATCAGCCTCAGCATTTT.